This entry lists 23 T cell receptor beta chains sequenced from one sample in a study of a mutant IDH1 vaccine in newly diagnosed glioma. These TCRs' antigens remain unknown. Only in-frame clones appear in the TCRdb table, and some are missing; sequencing was by immunoSEQ multiplex PCR. The sample shows roughly 60,000 clones, 74% of them seen only once. The sample's time point: week 35, safety follow-up. Doses of 300 ug of mutant IDH1 20-mer peptide were given with topical imiquimod. The sequencing used PBMCs, collected from a glioma patient whose treatment included an IDH1 peptide vaccine. The receptors derive from a man between 45 and 60 years old with glioma.

This rearrangement joins TRBV30 to TRBJ2-7; D remains unclear. The CDR3 extends over 12 amino acids. The germline gives CDR1 GTSNPN, CDR2 SVGIG (reference sequence). Trimming removed 0 bases at V and 2 bases at J, with 5 bases between. CDR3 protein: CAWSVRAYEQYF. DNA for the CDR3: TGTGCCTGGAGTGTTCGAGCCTACGAGCAGTACTTC.

J is TRBJ1-1 and V is TRBV5-1; D remains unclear. The CDR3 loop spans 14 amino acids. Germline loops: CDR1 SGHRS, CDR2 YFSETQ. Deletions cut 1 base from V and 1 base from J, with 8 bases between. The CDR3 DNA reads TGCGCCAGCAGCTTGTTTGCCGAGAACACTGAAGCTTTCTTT. As protein: CASSLFAENTEAFF.

This clone was observed a handful of times. The chain is built from TRBV6-5 and TRBJ2-3; the match to TRBD1 covers 12 bases. CDR1 is MNHEY, CDR2 SVGAGI, per germline. The V gene end was trimmed by 6 bases and the J gene end by 2 bases; junction bases not matched to a gene: 3. This CDR3 is 15 amino acids long. CDR3 region: CASSGTGGITDTQYF. For the CDR3, the DNA is TGTGCCAGCAGCGGGACAGGGGGCATCACAGATACGCAGTATTTT.

The chain employs TRBV6-1 and TRBJ2-7, with TRBD2 as a possible D gene (5 bases). In germline, CDR1 is MNHNS, CDR2 SASEGT. This CDR3 comprises 14 residues. V dropped 5 bases and J dropped 2 bases, with 13 bases sitting between them. As DNA, the CDR3 is TGTGCCAGCAGTTCAGGATTCGGGACCTACGAGCAGTACTTC. Amino acid sequence: CASSSGFGTYEQYF.

This rearrangement joins TRBV30 to TRBJ2-2; no reliable D call. The V gene's germline CDR1 is GTSNPN and CDR2 SVGIG (reference sequence). There are 14 residues in the CDR3. V was shortened by 3 bases and J by 0 bases, with 8 bases between the two germline ends. CDR3 sequence reads: CAWRGLSNTGELFF. CDR3 bases: TGTGCCTGGAGGGGTCTGTCGAACACCGGGGAGCTGTTTTTT.

V and J are TRBV27 and TRBJ2-5; no firm D call. The CDR3 totals 13 residues. Germline values: CDR1 MNHEY, CDR2 SMNVEV (reference sequence). V lost 6 bases to trimming and J lost 1 base, with 9 bases between them. The DNA of the CDR3 is TGTGCCAGCAGGCCACACATCCAAGAGACCCAGTACTTC. Its translation is CASRPHIQETQYF.

V and J are TRBV6-1 and TRBJ2-2, with D possibly being TRBD1 (6 bases). Per the germline V gene, CDR1 is MNHNS and CDR2 is SASEGT. Trimming took off 2 bases at V and 6 bases at J, with 25 bases between the two ends. CDR3 length: 19 amino acids. The CDR3 sequence: CASSEIPPGAAGHSGELFF. The CDR3 nucleotides are TGTGCCAGCAGTGAAATCCCCCCAGGGGCGGCGGGTCACTCCGGGGAGCTGTTTTTT.

This clone was seen once. V gene TRBV27 combines with J gene TRBJ2-7, with 7 bases lining up with TRBD1. This CDR3 is 18 amino acids long. After removal of 3 bases from V and 2 bases from J, the junction contained 16 bases not matched to a gene. Germline CDR1 and CDR2: MNHEY and SMNVEV (reference sequence). CDR3 amino acids: CASSLGTFSGDSTYEQYF. The DNA for the CDR3 is TGTGCCAGCAGTTTGGGGACATTTTCAGGGGACAGTACCTACGAGCAGTACTTC.

The chain joins TRBV7-3 to TRBJ2-2; no clear D gene. V was clipped by 5 bases and J by 5 bases, with 9 bases between them. Germline V gives CDR1 SGHTA, CDR2 FQGTGA. The CDR3 totals 13 residues. The CDR3 DNA is TGTGCCAGCAGCAAAGGGCGGACCGGGGAGCTGTTTTTT. It translates to CASSKGRTGELFF. The whole variable domain, remainder taken from reference TRBV7-3 and TRBJ2-2, is GAGVSQTPSNKVTEKGKYVELRCDPISGHTALYWYRQSLGQGPEFLIYFQGTGAADDSGLPNDRFFAVRPEGSVSTLKIQRTERGDSAVYLCASSKGRTGELFFGEGSRLTVL.

This CDR3 is CAISEGQGRSYEQYF. The DNA of the CDR3 is TGTGCCATCAGTGAGGGACAGGGAAGGTCCTACGAGCAGTACTTC. The chain uses TRBV10-3 and TRBJ2-7; 8 bases map to TRBD1. CDR1 is ENHRY, CDR2 SYGVKD, per germline. The CDR3 covers 15 residues. J gave up 1 base and V 2 bases, and 4 bases lay outside the gene matches.

The chain's CDR3 is CASSQEFTDTQYF. The CDR3 DNA follows: TGCGCCAGCAGCCAAGAGTTCACAGATACGCAGTATTTT. The chain combines TRBV5-1 with TRBJ2-3, with D unclear. Germline V gene lookup returns CDR1 SGHRS and CDR2 YFSETQ. Trimming left V 4 bases short and J 2 bases short, with 8 bases between. This CDR3 comprises 13 residues.

The chain carries TRBV5-1 and TRBJ2-7; D might be TRBD1 (5 bases). This CDR3 comprises 15 residues. V was pared by 5 bases and J by 6 bases, with 21 bases between. Germline loops: CDR1 SGHRS, CDR2 YFSETQ. CDR3 in amino acids: CASSTQGPLLREQYF. For the CDR3, the DNA is TGCGCCAGCAGTACCCAGGGCCCACTCCTCCGCGAGCAGTACTTC.

V gene TRBV10-1 combines with J gene TRBJ2-1; perhaps TRBD2 as D (6 bases). This CDR3 comprises 15 residues. The germline V and J ends were trimmed by 2 bases and 3 bases, with 11 bases remaining between them. Per germline, CDR1 WNHNN and CDR2 SYGVQD (reference sequence). The CDR3 reads CASSEKRAGYNEQFF. CDR3 nucleotides: TGCGCCAGCAGTGAGAAGCGGGCCGGCTACAATGAGCAGTTCTTC.

The chain recombines TRBV29-1 with TRBJ2-7, with a tentative D call TRBD1 (5 bases). Trimming took off 6 bases at V and 2 bases at J, with 8 bases between the two ends. Per the germline V gene, CDR1 is SQVTM and CDR2 is ANQGSEA. The CDR3 extends over 11 amino acids. CDR3 amino acids: CSVRVAYEQYF. CDR3 DNA: TGCAGCGTCAGGGTTGCCTACGAGCAGTACTTC.

The CDR3: CASSVRGGHSNQPQHF. Written as DNA, the CDR3 is TGTGCCAGCAGTGTAAGGGGGGGACATAGCAATCAGCCCCAGCATTTT. V usage is TRBV25-1 and J usage is TRBJ1-5; maybe TRBD1 (6 bases). Germline V gene lookup returns CDR1 MGHDK and CDR2 SYGVNS. The CDR3 extends over 16 amino acids. V was pared by 4 bases and J by 0 bases, with 13 bases between.

This clone ranks as medium-sized (0.01 to 0.1%). CDR3 DNA sequence: TGTGCCAGCAGCTGGGGGACTAGCGGGGGGGCAGTAGATACGCAGTATTTT. The encoded protein is CASSWGTSGGAVDTQYF. V gene TRBV5-6 combines with J gene TRBJ2-3; 16 nucleotides agree with TRBD2. The V segment lost 3 bases and the J segment 5 bases; nucleotides outside the gene matches: 6. The germline V gene has CDR1 SGHDT and CDR2 YYEEEE. The CDR3 is 17 residues long.

The chain has TRBV15 and TRBJ1-5, with no clear D. The length of the CDR3 is 13 residues. Germline V gene lookup returns CDR1 LNHNV and CDR2 YYDKDF (reference sequence). V was trimmed by 9 bases and J by 2 bases, leaving 11 bases between them. Here the CDR3 reads CATAGQGNQPQHF. In DNA form, the CDR3 reads TGTGCCACTGCCGGTCAAGGCAATCAGCCCCAGCATTTT.

The chain recombines TRBV4-1 with TRBJ2-6, with D perhaps matching TRBD1 (6 bases). The germline CDR1 and CDR2 sequences are MGHRA and YSYEKL. The CDR3 runs 17 residues. The ends were cut back, 4 bases at V and 0 bases at J, with 13 bases in the middle. CDR3 amino acids: CASSLDGQLSGANVLTF. CDR3 sequence (DNA): TGCGCCAGCAGCCTAGACGGACAGCTCTCTGGGGCCAACGTCCTGACTTTC.

The rearrangement uses TRBV4-1 and TRBJ2-5; D is uncertain. This CDR3 is built from 14 residues. The ends were cut back, 0 bases at V and 5 bases at J, with 10 bases in the middle. The germline V gene has CDR1 MGHRA and CDR2 YSYEKL. DNA for the CDR3: TGCGCCAGCAGCCAAGAAGGAGCCAGGGAGACCCAGTACTTC. Translation gives CASSQEGARETQYF.

The chain joins TRBV20-1 to TRBJ1-1, with 7 bases aligning to TRBD1. CDR1 is DFQATT, CDR2 SNEGSKA, per germline (reference sequence). The V and J ends lost 8 bases and 8 bases, in that order; junction bases with no gene match: 2. This CDR3 contains 9 residues. The CDR3 DNA is TGCAGTCCCAGGGGGGAAGCTTTCTTT. Translated: CSPRGEAFF.

The V call is TRBV7-2, the J call TRBJ1-4, with 8 positions matching TRBD1. Germline V lookup: CDR1 SGHTA, CDR2 FQGNSA. CDR3 length: 14 amino acids. The V gene end was trimmed by 4 bases and the J gene end by 7 bases; junction bases not matched to a gene: 5. The CDR3 DNA is TGTGCCAGCAGCTCTAGGACAGGGCGTGAAAAACTGTTTTTT. Translation gives CASSSRTGREKLFF.

The chain couples TRBV5-4 to TRBJ2-1, with D possibly being TRBD2 (6 bases). Trimming left V 5 bases short and J 2 bases short, with 11 bases between. The germline V gene has CDR1 SGHNT and CDR2 YYREEE (reference sequence). CDR3 size: 14 residues. CDR3 in amino acids: CASRPVAAYNEQFF. The CDR3 DNA is TGTGCCAGCAGGCCCGTAGCGGCCTACAATGAGCAGTTCTTC.

The chain has TRBV29-1 and TRBJ2-3; D is undetermined. Germline CDR1 and CDR2: SQVTM and ANQGSEA. This CDR3 contains 12 residues. Between the trimmed V and J ends, which lost 2 bases and 4 bases, there was a span of 7 bases. CDR3 residues: CSVEQLADTQYF. The DNA of the CDR3 is TGCAGCGTTGAACAGCTGGCAGATACGCAGTATTTT.